This T cell receptor beta chain came from a study of blood T cell repertoires in COVID-19. Whole-study context: There were acute and convalescent COVID-19 samples, and they came from the United States, Italy and Spain. The analysed material was cDNA or gDNA that came from T cells, B-cell-depleted T cells, or PBMCs.

Details on this clone: At one end, the junction sequence differs from germline, possibly due to a read error. Other DNA sequences of this sample code for an identical CDR3.

Original processing notes: Amplified reference gene primers provided the basis for estimating nucleated cell counts. Clones were read by immunoSEQ multiplex PCR, and TCRdb kept only the in-frame ones, dropping some. D and trimming come from the DNA, and the V and J calls and clone size come from that table. The data contain tens of thousands of clones, around nine tenths of them singletons. Germline CDR1 reads SNHLY; CDR2 reads FYNNEI. This CDR3 comprises 14 residues. The chain employs TRBV2 and TRBJ1-5, with TRBD1 identical over 10 bases. This clonotype originated in a man in his 60s with active or convalescent COVID-19. The sample was peripheral blood. DNA for the CDR3: TGTGCGAGCAGCGGGACAGGGGGCAATCAGCCCCAGCATTTT. This gives the protein CASSGTGGNQPQHF. Full variable domain (missing parts from reference TRBV2 and TRBJ1-5): EPEVTQTPSHQVTQMGQEVILRCVPISNHLYFYWYRQILGQKVEFLVSFYNNEISEKSEIFDDQFSVERPDGSNFTLKIRSTKLEDSAMYFCASSGTGGNQPQHFGDGTRLSIL.